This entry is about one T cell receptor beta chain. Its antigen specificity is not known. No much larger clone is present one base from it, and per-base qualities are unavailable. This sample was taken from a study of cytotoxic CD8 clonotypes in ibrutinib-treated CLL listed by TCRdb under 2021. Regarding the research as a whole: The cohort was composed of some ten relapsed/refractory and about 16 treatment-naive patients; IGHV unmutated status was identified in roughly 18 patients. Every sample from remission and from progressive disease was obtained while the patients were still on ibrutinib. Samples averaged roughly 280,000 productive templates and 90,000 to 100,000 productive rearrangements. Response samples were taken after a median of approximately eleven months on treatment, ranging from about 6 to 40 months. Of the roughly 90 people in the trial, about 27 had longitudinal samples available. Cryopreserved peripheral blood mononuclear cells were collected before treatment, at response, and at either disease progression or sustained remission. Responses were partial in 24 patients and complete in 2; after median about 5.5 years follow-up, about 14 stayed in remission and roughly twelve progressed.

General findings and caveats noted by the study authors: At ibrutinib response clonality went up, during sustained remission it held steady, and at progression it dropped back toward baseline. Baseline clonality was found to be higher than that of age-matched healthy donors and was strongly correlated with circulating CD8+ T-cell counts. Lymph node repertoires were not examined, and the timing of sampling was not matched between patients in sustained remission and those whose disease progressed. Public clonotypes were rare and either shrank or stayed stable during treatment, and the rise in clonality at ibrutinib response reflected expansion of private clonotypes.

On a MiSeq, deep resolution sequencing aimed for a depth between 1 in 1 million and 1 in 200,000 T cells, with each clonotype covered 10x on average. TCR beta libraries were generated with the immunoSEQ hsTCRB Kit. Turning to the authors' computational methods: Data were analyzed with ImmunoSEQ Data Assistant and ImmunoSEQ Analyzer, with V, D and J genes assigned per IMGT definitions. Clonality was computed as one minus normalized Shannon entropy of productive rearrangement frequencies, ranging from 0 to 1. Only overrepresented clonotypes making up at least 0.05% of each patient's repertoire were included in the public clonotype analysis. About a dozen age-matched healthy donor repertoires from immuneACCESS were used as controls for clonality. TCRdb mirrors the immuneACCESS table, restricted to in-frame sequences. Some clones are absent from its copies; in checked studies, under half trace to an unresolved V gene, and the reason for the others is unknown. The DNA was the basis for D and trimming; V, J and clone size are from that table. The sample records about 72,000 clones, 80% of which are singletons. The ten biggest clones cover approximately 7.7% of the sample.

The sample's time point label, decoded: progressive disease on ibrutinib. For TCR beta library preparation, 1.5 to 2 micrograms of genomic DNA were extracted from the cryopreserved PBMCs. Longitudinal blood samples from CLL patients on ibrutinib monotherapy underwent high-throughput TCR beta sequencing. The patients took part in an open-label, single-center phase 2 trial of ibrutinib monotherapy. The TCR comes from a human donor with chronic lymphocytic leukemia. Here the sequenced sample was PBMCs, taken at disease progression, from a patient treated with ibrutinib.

The CDR3 has the sequence CASSYADTQYF. The bases are TGTGCCAGCAGTTACGCAGATACGCAGTATTTT. The sequence links TRBV6-6 to TRBJ2-3, with no reliable assignment of the D segment. V is cut by 2 bases and J by 4 bases, and the space between the germline ends is 1 base. The germline V gene (reference sequence) gives CDR1 as MNHNY and CDR2 as SVGAGI. Taken from cysteine to phenylalanine, the CDR3 has 11 residues. Of the read, only the CDR3 DNA is kept; its 33 bases are in frame from base 1.